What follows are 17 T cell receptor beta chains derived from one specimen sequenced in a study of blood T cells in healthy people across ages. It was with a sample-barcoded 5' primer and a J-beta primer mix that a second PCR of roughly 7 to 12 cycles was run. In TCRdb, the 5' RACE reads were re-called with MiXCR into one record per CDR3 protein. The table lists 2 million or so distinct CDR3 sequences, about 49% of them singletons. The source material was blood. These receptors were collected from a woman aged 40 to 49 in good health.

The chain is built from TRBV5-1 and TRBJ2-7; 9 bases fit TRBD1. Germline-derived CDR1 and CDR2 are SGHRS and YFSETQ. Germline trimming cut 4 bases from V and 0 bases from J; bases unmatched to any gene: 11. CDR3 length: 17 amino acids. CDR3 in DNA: TGCGCCAGCAGCACCCCATTCGGACAGGGGAGCTCCTACGAGCAGTACTTC. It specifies CASSTPFGQGSSYEQYF.

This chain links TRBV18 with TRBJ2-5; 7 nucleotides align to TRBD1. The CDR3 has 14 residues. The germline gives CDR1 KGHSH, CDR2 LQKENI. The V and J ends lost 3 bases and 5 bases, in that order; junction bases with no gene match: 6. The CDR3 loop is CASSPGRGKETQYF. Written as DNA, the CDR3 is TGTGCCAGCTCACCTGGCAGGGGGAAGGAGACCCAGTACTTC.

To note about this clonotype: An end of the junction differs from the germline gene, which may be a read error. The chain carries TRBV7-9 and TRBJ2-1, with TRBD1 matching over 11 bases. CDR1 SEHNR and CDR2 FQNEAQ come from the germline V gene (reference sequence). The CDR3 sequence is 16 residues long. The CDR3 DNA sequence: TGTGTCAGCAGCGCCGCTGGACAGGGGGCGCGCAATGAGCAGTTCTTC. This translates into CVSSAAGQGARNEQFF.

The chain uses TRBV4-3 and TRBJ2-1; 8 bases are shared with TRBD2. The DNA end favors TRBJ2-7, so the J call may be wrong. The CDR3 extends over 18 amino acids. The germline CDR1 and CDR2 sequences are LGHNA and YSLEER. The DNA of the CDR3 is TGCGCCAGCAGCCGAGGTACTAGCGGTCGACCGGGCTACAATGAGCAGTACTTC. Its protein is CASSRGTSGRPGYNEQYF.

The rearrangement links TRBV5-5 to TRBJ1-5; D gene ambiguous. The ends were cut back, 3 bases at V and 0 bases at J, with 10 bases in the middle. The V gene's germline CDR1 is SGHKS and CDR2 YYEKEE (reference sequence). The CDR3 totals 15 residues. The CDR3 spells CASSYTYTSNQPQHF. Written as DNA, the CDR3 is TGTGCCAGCAGCTACACATACACTAGCAATCAGCCCCAGCATTTT.

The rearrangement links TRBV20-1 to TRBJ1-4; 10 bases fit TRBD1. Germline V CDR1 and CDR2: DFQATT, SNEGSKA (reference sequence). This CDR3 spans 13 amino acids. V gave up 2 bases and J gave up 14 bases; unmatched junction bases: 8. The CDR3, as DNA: TGCAGTGCTAGACCTTCAGGGACAGGGGCTCTGTTTTTT. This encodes CSARPSGTGALFF.

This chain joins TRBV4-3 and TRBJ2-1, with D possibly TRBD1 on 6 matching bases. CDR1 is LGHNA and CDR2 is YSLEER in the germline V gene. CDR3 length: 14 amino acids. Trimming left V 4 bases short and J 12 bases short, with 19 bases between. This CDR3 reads CASSRQENPAGQFF. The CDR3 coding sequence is TGCGCCAGCAGCCGACAGGAGAACCCCGCGGGGCAGTTCTTC.

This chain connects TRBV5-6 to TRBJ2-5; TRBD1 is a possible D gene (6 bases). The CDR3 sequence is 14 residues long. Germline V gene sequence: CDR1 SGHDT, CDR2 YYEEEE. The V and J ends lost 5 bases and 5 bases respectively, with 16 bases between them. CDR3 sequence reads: CASSIGQYGETQYF. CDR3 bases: TGTGCCAGCAGTATTGGACAGTACGGGGAGACCCAGTACTTC.

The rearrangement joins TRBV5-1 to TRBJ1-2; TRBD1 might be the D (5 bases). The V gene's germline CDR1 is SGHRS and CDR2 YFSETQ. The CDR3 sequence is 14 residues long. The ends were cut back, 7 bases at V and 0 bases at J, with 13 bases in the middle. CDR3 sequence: CASRKQETNYGYTF. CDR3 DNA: TGCGCCAGCCGGAAACAGGAAACTAACTATGGCTACACCTTC.

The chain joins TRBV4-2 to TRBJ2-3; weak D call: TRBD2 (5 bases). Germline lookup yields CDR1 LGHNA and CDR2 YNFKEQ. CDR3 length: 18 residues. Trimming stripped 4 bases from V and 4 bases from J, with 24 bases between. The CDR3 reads CASSPTSSLTLGSDTQYF. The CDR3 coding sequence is TGTGCCAGCAGCCCCACTAGTTCACTCACCCTGGGGTCAGATACGCAGTATTTT.

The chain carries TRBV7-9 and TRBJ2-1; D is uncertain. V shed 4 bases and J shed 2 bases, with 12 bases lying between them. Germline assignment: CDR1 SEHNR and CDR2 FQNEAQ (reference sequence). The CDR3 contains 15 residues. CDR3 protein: CASSSVGSAYNEQFF. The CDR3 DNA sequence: TGTGCCAGCAGCTCGGTGGGATCTGCCTACAATGAGCAGTTCTTC.

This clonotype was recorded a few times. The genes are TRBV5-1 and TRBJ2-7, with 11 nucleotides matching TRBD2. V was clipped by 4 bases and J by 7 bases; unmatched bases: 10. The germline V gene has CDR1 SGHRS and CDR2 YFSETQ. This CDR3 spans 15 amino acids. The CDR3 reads CASSLRTSGLREQYF. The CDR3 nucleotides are TGCGCCAGCAGCCTTCGGACTAGCGGGCTTAGGGAGCAGTACTTC.

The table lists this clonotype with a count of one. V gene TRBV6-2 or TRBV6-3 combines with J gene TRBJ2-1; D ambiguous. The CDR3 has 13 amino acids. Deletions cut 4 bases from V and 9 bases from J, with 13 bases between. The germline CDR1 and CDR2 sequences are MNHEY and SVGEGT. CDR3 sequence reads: CASSWVEVSEQFF. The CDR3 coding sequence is TGTGCCAGCAGTTGGGTCGAGGTCAGTGAGCAGTTCTTC.

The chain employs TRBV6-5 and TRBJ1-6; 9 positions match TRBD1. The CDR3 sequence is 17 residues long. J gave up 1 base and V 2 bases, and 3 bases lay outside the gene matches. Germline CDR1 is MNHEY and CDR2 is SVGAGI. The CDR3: CASSYGTGNSYNSPLHF. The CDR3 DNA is TGTGCCAGCAGTTACGGGACAGGGAATTCCTATAATTCACCCCTCCACTTT.

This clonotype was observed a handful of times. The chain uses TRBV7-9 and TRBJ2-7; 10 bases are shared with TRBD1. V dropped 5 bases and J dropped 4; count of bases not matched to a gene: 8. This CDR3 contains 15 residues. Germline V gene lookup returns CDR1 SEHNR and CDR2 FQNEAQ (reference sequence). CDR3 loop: CASSTTGQGTYEQYF. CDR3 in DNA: TGTGCCAGCAGCACTACGGGACAGGGGACTTACGAGCAGTACTTC.

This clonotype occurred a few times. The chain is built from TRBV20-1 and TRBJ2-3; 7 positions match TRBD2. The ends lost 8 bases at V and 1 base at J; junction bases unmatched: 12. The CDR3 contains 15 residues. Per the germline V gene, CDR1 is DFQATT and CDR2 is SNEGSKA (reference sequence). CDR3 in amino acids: CSPTSGTTRTDTQYF. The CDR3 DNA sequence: TGCAGTCCCACCTCCGGGACTACCCGCACAGATACGCAGTATTTT.

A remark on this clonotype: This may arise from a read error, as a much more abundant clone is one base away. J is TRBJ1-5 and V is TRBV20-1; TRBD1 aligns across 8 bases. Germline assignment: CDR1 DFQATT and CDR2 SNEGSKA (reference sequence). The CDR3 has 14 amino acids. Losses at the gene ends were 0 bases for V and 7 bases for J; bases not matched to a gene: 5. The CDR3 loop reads CSARESTGDQPQHF. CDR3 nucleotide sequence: TGCAGTGCTAGAGAATCGACAGGGGACCAGCCCCAGCATTTT.